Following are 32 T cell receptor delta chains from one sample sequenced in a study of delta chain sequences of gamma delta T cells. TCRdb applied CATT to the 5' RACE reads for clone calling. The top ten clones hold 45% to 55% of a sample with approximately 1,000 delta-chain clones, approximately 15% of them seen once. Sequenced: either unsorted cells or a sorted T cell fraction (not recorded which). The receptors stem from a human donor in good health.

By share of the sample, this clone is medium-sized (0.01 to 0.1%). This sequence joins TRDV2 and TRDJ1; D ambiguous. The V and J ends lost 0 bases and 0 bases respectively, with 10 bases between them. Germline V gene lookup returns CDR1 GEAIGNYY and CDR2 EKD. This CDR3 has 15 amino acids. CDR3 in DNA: TGTGCCTGTGACACCGTGTCGCTGTACACCGATAAACTCATCTTT. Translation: CACDTVSLYTDKLIF.

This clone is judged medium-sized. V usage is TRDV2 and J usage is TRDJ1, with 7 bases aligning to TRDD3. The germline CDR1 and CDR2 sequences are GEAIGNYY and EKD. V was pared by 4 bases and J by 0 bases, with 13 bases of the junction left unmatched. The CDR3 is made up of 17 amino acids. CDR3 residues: CACERLGVAMYTDKLIF. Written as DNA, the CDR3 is TGTGCCTGTGAAAGGCTGGGGGTTGCAATGTACACCGATAAACTCATCTTT.

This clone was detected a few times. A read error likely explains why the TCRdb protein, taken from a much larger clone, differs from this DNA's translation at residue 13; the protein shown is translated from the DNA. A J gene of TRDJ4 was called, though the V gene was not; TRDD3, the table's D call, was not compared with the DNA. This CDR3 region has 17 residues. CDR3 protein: CARIASWGRRGIRTLIF. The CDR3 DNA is TGCGCTCGAATTGCCTCTTGGGGGAGGCGGGGGATAAGGACCCTGATCTTT.

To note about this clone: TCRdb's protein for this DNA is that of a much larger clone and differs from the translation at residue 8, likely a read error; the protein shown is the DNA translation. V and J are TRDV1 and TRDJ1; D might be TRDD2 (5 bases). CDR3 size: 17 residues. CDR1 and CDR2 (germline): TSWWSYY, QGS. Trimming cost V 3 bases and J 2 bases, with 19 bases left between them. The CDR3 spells CALGENPYLPLTDKLIF. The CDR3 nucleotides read TGTGCTCTTGGGGAGAACCCTTACCTACCACTGACCGATAAACTCATCTTT.

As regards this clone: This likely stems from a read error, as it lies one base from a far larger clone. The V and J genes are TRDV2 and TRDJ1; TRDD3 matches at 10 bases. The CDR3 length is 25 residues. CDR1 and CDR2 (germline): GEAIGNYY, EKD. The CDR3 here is CACYTVDPIGWGITIHTPYTDKLIF. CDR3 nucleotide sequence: TGTGCCTGTTACACCGTGGACCCGATAGGCTGGGGGATAACAATACATACTCCGTACACCGATAAACTCATCTTT.

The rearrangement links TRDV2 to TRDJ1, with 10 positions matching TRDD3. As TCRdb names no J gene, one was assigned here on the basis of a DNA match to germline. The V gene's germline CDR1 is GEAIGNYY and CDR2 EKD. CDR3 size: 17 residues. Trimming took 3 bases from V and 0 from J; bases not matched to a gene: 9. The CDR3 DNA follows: TGTGCCTGTGACGGACTGGGGGATGGACTTTACACCGATAAACTCATCTTT. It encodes CACDGLGDGLYTDKLIF.

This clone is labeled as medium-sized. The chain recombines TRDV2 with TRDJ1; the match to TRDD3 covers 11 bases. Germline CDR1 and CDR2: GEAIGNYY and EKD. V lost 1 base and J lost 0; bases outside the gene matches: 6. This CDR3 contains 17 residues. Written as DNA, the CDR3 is TGTGCCTGTGACACGGTACTGGGGGATAAGTACACCGATAAACTCATCTTT. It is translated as CACDTVLGDKYTDKLIF.

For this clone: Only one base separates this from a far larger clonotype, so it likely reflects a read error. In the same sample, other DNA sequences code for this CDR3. The CDR3 DNA follows: TGCGCCTGTGACCCAACTGGCGCTAGCTCCTGGGACACCCGACAGATGTTTTTC. It codes for CACDPTGASSWDTRQMFF. V usage is TRDV2 and J usage is TRDJ3; D is perhaps TRDD3 (5 bases). Germline loops: CDR1 GEAIGNYY, CDR2 EKD. The CDR3 runs 18 residues.

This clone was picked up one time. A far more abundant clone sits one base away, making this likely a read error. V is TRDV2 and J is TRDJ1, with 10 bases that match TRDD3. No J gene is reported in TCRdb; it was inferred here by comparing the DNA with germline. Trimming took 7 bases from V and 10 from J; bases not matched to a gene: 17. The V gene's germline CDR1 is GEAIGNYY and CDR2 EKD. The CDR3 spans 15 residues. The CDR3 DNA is TGTGCCTGCGAAAGTCTTGGGGGATACTCGAAGGGACTCATCTTT. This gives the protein CACESLGGYSKGLIF.

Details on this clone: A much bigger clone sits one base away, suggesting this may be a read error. The CDR3, as DNA: TGTGCCTGTAACAGATTGCACTCCGATTCTAATACTGGGGGATACGGCACCGATAAACTCATCTTT. Protein sequence: CACNRLHSDSNTGGYGTDKLIF. Although no V gene was called, TRDJ1 is the J gene; the table's D gene call, TRDD3, was not cross checked with the DNA. The CDR3 sequence is 22 residues long.

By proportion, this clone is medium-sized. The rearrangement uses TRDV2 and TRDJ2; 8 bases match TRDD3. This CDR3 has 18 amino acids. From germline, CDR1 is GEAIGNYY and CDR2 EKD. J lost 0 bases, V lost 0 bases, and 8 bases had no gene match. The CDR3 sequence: CACDTVGDGPSLTAQLFF. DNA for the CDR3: TGTGCCTGTGACACCGTGGGGGATGGCCCCTCTTTGACAGCACAACTCTTCTTT.

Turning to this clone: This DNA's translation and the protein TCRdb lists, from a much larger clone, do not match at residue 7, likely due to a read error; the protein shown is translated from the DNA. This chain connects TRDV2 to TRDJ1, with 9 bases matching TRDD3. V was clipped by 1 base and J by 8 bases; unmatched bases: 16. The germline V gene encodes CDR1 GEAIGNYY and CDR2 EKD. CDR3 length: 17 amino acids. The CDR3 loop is CACDTLWGYASEMKLIF. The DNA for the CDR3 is TGTGCCTGTGACACGCTATGGGGATACGCGTCGGAGATGAAACTCATCTTT.

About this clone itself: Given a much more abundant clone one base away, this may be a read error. The CDR3 sequence is CACDSLTYIDKLIF. CDR3 DNA sequence: TGTGCCTGTGACAGTCTTACCTACATCGATAAACTCATCTTT. The chain has TRDV2 and TRDJ1; a weak D match, TRDD2 (5 bases). The J gene was not available in TCRdb and was assigned here by matching the DNA to germline segments. CDR3 length equals 14 residues. Trimming removed 2 bases from V and 4 bases from J, with 13 bases in between. CDR1 and CDR2 (germline): GEAIGNYY, EKD.

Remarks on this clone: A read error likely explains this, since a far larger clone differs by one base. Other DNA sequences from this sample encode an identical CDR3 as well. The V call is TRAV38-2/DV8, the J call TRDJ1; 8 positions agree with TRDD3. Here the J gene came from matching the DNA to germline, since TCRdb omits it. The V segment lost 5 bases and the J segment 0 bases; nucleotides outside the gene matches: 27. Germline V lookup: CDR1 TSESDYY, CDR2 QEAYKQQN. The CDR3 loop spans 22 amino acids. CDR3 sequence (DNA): TGTGCTTATAGTCTCTCTCGGGGGAGAAGGACTGGGGGGTACGCGGACACCGATAAACTCATCTTT. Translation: CAYSLSRGRRTGGYADTDKLIF.

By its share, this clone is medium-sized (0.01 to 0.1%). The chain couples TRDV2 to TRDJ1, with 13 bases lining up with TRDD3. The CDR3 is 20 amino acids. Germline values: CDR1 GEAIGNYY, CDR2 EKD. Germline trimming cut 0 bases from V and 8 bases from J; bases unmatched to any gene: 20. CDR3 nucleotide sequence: TGTGCCTGTGACACCGTTTACTCGACTGGGGGATACGCTCAGAAGGGGAAACTCATCTTT. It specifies CACDTVYSTGGYAQKGKLIF.

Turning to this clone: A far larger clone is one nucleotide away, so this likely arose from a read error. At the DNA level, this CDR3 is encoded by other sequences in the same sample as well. CDR3 DNA sequence: TGTGCCTTTAATTCACTCCTCACCTTCTTAAAAAAAGGATGGGACCCGGATAAACTCATCTTT. It yields the protein CAFNSLLTFLKKGWDPDKLIF. The chain couples TRDV3 to TRDJ1; D is perhaps TRDD2 (5 bases). TCRdb records no J gene; here it was assigned by comparing the DNA to germline. There are 21 residues in the CDR3. CDR1 TVYSNPD and CDR2 GDNSRS come from the germline V gene (reference sequence). V lost 1 base and J lost 5, with 38 bases in between.

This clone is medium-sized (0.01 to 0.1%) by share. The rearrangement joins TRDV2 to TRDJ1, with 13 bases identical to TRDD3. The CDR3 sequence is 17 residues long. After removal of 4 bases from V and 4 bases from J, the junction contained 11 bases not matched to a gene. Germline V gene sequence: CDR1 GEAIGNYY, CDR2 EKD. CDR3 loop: CACDQLGDTDPNDKLIF. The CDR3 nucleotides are TGTGCCTGTGATCAACTGGGGGATACGGACCCCAACGATAAACTCATCTTT.

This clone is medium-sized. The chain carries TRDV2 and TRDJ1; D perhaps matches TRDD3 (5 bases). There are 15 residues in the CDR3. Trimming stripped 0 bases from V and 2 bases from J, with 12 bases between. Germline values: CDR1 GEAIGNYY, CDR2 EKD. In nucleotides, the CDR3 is TGTGCCTGTGACACCGCTGGGCTGAAGACCGATAAACTCATCTTT. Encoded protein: CACDTAGLKTDKLIF.

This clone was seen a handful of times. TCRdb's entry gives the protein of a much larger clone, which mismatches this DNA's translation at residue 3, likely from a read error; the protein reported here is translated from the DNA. CDR3 in amino acids: CAYDPLKNWGIPTDKLIF. CDR3 nucleotide sequence: TGTGCCTATGACCCATTAAAGAACTGGGGGATACCCACCGATAAACTCATCTTT. The V and J genes are TRDV2 and TRDJ1, with 12 bases aligning to TRDD3. The germline V gene encodes CDR1 GEAIGNYY and CDR2 EKD. The CDR3 is made up of 18 amino acids.

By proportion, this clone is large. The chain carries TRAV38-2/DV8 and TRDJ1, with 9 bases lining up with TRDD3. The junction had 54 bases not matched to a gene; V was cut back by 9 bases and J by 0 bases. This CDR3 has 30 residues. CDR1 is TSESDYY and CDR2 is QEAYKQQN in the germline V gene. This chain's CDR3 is CAFMKHISSTFGWIERRIVLGDAYTDKLIF. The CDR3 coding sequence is TGTGCTTTCATGAAGCATATATCGTCTACCTTCGGCTGGATAGAACGACGGATTGTCCTGGGGGATGCGTACACCGATAAACTCATCTTT.

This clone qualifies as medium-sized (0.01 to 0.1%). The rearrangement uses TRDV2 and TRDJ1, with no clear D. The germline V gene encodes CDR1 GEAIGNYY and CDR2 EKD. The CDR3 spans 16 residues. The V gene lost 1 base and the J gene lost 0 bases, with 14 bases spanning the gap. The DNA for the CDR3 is TGTGCCTGTGACACGATAACGACGAAGTACACCGATAAACTCATCTTT. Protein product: CACDTITTKYTDKLIF.

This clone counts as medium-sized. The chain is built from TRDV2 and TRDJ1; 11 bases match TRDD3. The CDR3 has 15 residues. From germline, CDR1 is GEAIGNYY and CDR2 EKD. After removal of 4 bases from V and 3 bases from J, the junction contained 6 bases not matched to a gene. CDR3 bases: TGTGCCTGTGATGTACTGGGGGATAGTCCCGATAAACTCATCTTT. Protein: CACDVLGDSPDKLIF.

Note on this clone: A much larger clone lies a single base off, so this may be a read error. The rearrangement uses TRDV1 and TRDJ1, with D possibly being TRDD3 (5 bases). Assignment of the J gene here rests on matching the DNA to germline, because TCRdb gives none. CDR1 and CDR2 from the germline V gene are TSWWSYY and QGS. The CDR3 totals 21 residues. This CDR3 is CALGEPVKQPGARLYTDKLIF. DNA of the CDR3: TGTGCTCTTGGGGAACCAGTGAAGCAGCCGGGGGCCCGATTGTACACAGATAAACTCATCTTT.

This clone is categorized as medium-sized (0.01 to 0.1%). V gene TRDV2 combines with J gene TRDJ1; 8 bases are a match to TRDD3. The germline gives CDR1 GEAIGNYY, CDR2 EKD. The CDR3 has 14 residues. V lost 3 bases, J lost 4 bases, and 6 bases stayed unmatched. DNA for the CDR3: TGTGCCTGTGACGACTGGGGGTCTTTCGATAAACTCATCTTT. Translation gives CACDDWGSFDKLIF.

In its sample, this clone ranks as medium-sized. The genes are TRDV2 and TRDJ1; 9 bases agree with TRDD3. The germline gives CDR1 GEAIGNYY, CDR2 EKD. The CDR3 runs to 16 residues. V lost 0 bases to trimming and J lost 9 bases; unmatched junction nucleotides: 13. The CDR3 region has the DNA TGTGCCTGTGACACCGTCGGGACTGGGGGAACTTGGGAACTCATCTTT. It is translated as CACDTVGTGGTWELIF.

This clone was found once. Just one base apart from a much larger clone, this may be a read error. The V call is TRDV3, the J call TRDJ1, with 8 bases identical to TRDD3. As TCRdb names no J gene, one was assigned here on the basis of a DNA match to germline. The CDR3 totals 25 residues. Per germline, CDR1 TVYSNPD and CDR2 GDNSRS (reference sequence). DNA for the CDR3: TGTGCCTTTGATACTCCTACCCAATCACTGGGGGTTCACCACAAAAAACTTCTAGACACTGATAAACTCATCTTT. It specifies CAFDTPTQSLGVHHKKLLDTDKLIF.

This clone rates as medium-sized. The CDR3 sequence: CACDTLLGDTRGENTDKLIF. In nucleotides, the CDR3 is TGTGCCTGTGACACCTTACTGGGGGATACGCGGGGGGAGAACACCGATAAACTCATCTTT. The chain joins TRDV2 to TRDJ1; 13 bases line up with TRDD3. Germline loops: CDR1 GEAIGNYY, CDR2 EKD. CDR3 length: 20 amino acids. Trimming took 0 bases from V and 0 from J; bases not matched to a gene: 12.

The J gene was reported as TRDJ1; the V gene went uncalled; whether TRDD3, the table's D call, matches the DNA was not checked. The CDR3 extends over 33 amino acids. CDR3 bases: TGCAGTGGTATCAACGCAGAGTCCTGTTTGCTCTTGTCTTGGGGGAGGGTTTTTATACTGATGTGTTTCATTGTGCCTTCCTACGATAAACTCATCTTT. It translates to CSGINAESCLLLSWGRVFILMCFIVPSYDKLIF.

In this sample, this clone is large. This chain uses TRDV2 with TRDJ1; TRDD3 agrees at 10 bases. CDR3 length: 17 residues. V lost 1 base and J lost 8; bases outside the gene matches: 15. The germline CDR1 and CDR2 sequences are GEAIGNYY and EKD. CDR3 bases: TGTGCCTGTGACACGCTAGGGGGATACGCGTCGGAGATGAAACTCATCTTT. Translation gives CACDTLGGYASEMKLIF.

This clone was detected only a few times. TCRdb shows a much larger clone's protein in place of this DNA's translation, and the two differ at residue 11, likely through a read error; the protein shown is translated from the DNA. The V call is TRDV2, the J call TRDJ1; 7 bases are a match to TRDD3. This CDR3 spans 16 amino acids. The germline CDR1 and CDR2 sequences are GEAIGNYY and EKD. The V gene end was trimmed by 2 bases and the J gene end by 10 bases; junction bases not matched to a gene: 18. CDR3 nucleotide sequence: TGTGCCTGTGACAAGCTGGGGGCCCCCGTTCACGGAGGACTCATCTTT. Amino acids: CACDKLGAPVHGGLIF.

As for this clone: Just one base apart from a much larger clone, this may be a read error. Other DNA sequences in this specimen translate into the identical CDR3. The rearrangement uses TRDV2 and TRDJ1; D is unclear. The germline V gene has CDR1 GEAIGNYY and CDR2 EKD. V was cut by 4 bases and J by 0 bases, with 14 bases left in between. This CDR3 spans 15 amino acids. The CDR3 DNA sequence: TGTGCCTGTGATATCTTACAACTTAACACCGATAAACTCATCTTT. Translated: CACDILQLNTDKLIF.

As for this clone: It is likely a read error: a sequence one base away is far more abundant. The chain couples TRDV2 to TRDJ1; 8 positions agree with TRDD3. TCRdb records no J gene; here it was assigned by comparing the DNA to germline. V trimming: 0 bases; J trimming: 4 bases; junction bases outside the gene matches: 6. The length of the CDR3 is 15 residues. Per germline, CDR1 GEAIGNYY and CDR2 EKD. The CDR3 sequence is CACDTAGILSDKLIF. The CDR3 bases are TGTGCCTGTGACACCGCGGGGATACTCAGCGATAAACTCATCTTT.